The clone carrying this TCR beta chain was seen a handful of times. What it binds is unknown. This specimen comes from a study of T cell responses to AZD1222 COVID-19 vaccine. Study observations and caveats: Dominant CD4 TCR responses targeted spike regions 160-218 and 743-854. It was only a handful of AZD1222 recipients who were seropositive at baseline. The study sampled repertoires only after the peak T cell response. Most donors were white British, females outnumbered males, and clonal diversity was possibly underestimated.

Assay: immunoSEQ multiplex PCR; the TCRdb copy retains only in-frame clones and omits some. The data contain about 110,000 clones, about nine tenths of them singletons. This CDR3 contains 15 residues. Trimming pared 3 bases from V and 5 bases from J, leaving 16 bases between. Germline V lookup: CDR1 KGHSH, CDR2 LQKENI. The chain has TRBV18 and TRBJ1-1; D gene unclear. The sequence derives from an adult in good health. The sample in question was peripheral blood, obtained on day 0 of AZD1222 vaccination. CDR3 bases: TGTGCCAGCTCACCCGCCTACGGGCCGAGGACTGAAGCTTTCTTT. It encodes CASSPAYGPRTEAFF.